Following are 10 T cell receptor beta chains from one sample sequenced in a study of shared clonotypes between healthy human individuals (dated by TCRdb to the early 2020s). The library relied on the immunoSEQ multiplex PCR assay. Here the immuneACCESS table is served through TCRdb, limited to in-frame sequences with V and J called. Missing clones are a known gap in these copies; in checked studies unresolved V genes cover under half, and the rest lacks a known reason. This sample is represented by about 1.1 million clones; roughly 77% of them were singletons. About 0.89% of the sample belongs to the ten largest clones. Sequencing was performed on memory CD4+ T cells from PBMCs. The sample's cell subset or site, from its label and the paper: CD45RA-negative fraction. All receptors come from a man in his late teens or twenties in good health. Some clones in this sample may be carry-over from other donors' samples.

This clone was detected a few times. This same CDR3 is encoded by further DNA sequences in the sample. V usage is TRBV7-9 and J usage is TRBJ2-3, with D perhaps TRBD2 (6 bases). Per the germline V gene, CDR1 is SEHNR and CDR2 is FQNEAQ (reference sequence). The CDR3 has 14 amino acids. V lost 3 bases and J lost 0, with 7 bases in between. The CDR3 DNA is TGTGCCAGCAGCTTCGGGGGTAGCACAGATACGCAGTATTTT. It translates to CASSFGGSTDTQYF.

This clone was seen only a few times. This chain links TRBV28 with TRBJ1-2; D possibly corresponds to TRBD1 (5 bases). Germline values: CDR1 MDHEN, CDR2 SYDVKM. The V gene lost 2 bases and the J gene lost 3 bases, with 13 bases spanning the gap. The CDR3 runs to 15 residues. The CDR3 is CASSLGPGGYYGYTF. CDR3 DNA sequence: TGTGCCAGCAGTTTAGGTCCGGGGGGGTACTATGGCTACACCTTC.

Worth noting for this clone: Compared with germline, one end of the junction differs, possibly owing to a read error. V is TRBV5-1 and J is TRBJ2-6; TRBD2 aligns across 7 bases. This CDR3 has 16 residues. Germline CDR1 reads SGHRS; CDR2 reads YFSETQ. The CDR3 protein is CASSLIPGSGDNVLTF. DNA for the CDR3: TGCGCCAGCAGCTTGATCCCGGGGAGCGGGGACAACGTCCTGACTTTC. Full variable domain (outside the CDR3, taken from reference TRBV5-1 and TRBJ2-6): KAGVTQTPRYLIKTRGQQVTLSCSPISGHRSVSWYQQTPGQGLQFLFEYFSETQRNKGNFPGRFSGRQFSNSRSEMNVSTLELGDSALYLCASSLIPGSGDNVLTFGAGSRLTVL.

The V and J genes are TRBV11-2 and TRBJ2-2; no reliable D call. Germline V gene lookup returns CDR1 SGHAT and CDR2 FQNNGV. CDR3 length: 16 residues. Trimming pared 1 base from V and 3 bases from J, leaving 12 bases between. The chain's CDR3 is CASSLGLGSDTGELFF. The CDR3 DNA reads TGTGCCAGCAGCTTAGGGCTTGGGTCGGACACCGGGGAGCTGTTTTTT. The variable domain in full, completed from reference TRBV11-2 and TRBJ2-2, reads EAGVAQSPRYKIIEKRQSVAFWCNPISGHATLYWYQQILGQGPKLLIQFQNNGVVDDSQLPKDRFSAERLKGVDSTLKIQPAKLEDSAVYLCASSLGLGSDTGELFFGEGSRLTVL.

This chain links TRBV28 with TRBJ1-3, with D tentatively TRBD1 (5 bases). The CDR3 is 15 amino acids. CDR1 is MDHEN and CDR2 is SYDVKM in the germline V gene. V lost 6 bases, J lost 0 bases, and 12 bases lay in between. The CDR3 loop is CASRSPGYSGNTIYF. The CDR3, as DNA: TGTGCCAGCAGGTCCCCAGGGTACTCTGGAAACACCATATATTTT.

The chain recombines TRBV5-4 with TRBJ2-5, with 14 bases identical to TRBD2. The CDR3 covers 16 residues. With 4 bases clipped from V and 4 bases from J, the junction kept 6 bases outside the gene matches. Germline V gene data show CDR1 as SGHNT and CDR2 as YYREEE (reference sequence). The CDR3 loop is CASSAGTSGRGETQYF. CDR3 in DNA: TGTGCCAGCAGCGCGGGGACTAGCGGGAGAGGAGAGACCCAGTACTTC.

To note about this clone: The same CDR3 can be traced to other DNA sequences in this sample. The chain recombines TRBV5-1 with TRBJ2-5; 7 bases are a match to TRBD2. The V gene end was trimmed by 0 bases and the J gene end by 2 bases; junction bases not matched to a gene: 4. In germline, CDR1 is SGHRS, CDR2 YFSETQ. The CDR3 spans 15 residues. The DNA of the CDR3 is TGCGCCAGCAGCTTGGTGGCTAGCGGTCAAGAGACCCAGTACTTC. It is translated as CASSLVASGQETQYF.

The chain couples TRBV7-2 to TRBJ2-7; D gene ambiguous. The CDR3 covers 13 residues. CDR1 is SGHTA, CDR2 FQGNSA, per germline. V was trimmed by 2 bases and J by 0 bases, leaving 5 bases between them. CDR3 bases: TGTGCCAGCAGCTTACAAGCCTCCTACGAGCAGTACTTC. Its translation: CASSLQASYEQYF.

This clone was detected ten times or more. V usage is TRBV27 and J usage is TRBJ2-3; D is perhaps TRBD2 (6 bases). The ends were cut back, 2 bases at V and 2 bases at J, with 8 bases in the middle. Germline V gene sequence: CDR1 MNHEY, CDR2 SMNVEV (reference sequence). CDR3 length equals 14 residues. CDR3 region: CASSLTDYTDTQYF. The CDR3 region has the DNA TGTGCCAGCAGTTTAACGGACTACACAGATACGCAGTATTTT.

In DNA, the CDR3 is TGTGCCAGCAGTGAAATGGGTTACGGGGAGCTGTTTTTT. Its translation is CASSEMGYGELFF. The gene calls are TRBV2 and TRBJ2-2; no clear D. Deletions cut 2 bases from V and 7 bases from J, with 8 bases between. CDR1 is SNHLY and CDR2 is FYNNEI in the germline V gene. This CDR3 is built from 13 residues.